This TCR beta chain emerged from a study of CD8+CD57+ T cells in acquired aplastic anemia. Study details: When averaged, DNA from sorted CD4+ and CD8+ cells came to 2.5 to 4 ug.

CDR3 size: 15 residues. Trimming removed 2 bases from V and 1 base from J, with 9 bases in between. Per the germline V gene, CDR1 is LGHNA and CDR2 is YSLEER. The sequenced patients had an expansion of CD8+CD57+ cells seen by flow cytometry. No therapy had been given to the patients at the time of blood sampling. General observations from the study: Controls and patients did not differ significantly in CD8+ Simpson's diversity.

Template material for TCR beta VDJ and CDR3 profiling consisted of genomic DNA. TCRdb redid the calling of the reads with MiXCR, one entry per CDR3 protein. The sample includes about 120,000 distinct CDR3 sequences, over 30% seen only once; the top ten take about 3%. Worth noting for this clonotype: The antigen is undetermined. This may arise from a read error, as a much more abundant clone is one base away. The conserved phenylalanine or tryptophan normally closing the CDR3 is absent here, so this likely arose from a read error.

Source material: sorted CD4+, CD8+, or CD8+CD57+ T cells (not recorded which) from PBMCs. The TCR was taken from a human donor with aplastic anemia. The chain employs TRBV4-3 and TRBJ1-5; D may be TRBD1 (6 bases). In DNA, the CDR3 is TGCGCCAGCAGCCAAAAGGGGGACAGCAATCAGCCCCAGCATCTT. As protein: CASSQKGDSNQPQHL.